These 4 T cell receptor beta chains originate from one sample sequenced in a study of kidney transplant recipient with SARS-CoV-2 infection. TCRdb re-called the reads through MiXCR, storing one row per CDR3 protein. The table lists about 240,000 distinct CDR3 sequences, 25% to 30% of them singletons. Sequencing was performed on a blood sample, taken at baseline and on day 111 from a kidney transplant recipient. These receptors all come from a young adult male patient who had COVID-19 and was a kidney transplant recipient. Some T cells may trace back to the graft donor.

This clonotype was recorded once. A much more abundant neighbour one base away suggests this may be a read error. The chain combines TRBV7-2 with TRBJ1-4, with 7 positions matching TRBD1. This CDR3 contains 13 residues. Germline CDR1 is SGHTA and CDR2 is FQGNSA. The CDR3 sequence: CASSLDRPDNARF. The CDR3, as DNA: TGTGCCAGCAGCTTGGACAGGCCGGACAACGCCCGTTTT. The whole variable domain, filled in from reference TRBV7-2 and TRBJ1-4, reads GAGVSQSPSNKVTEKGKDVELRCDPISGHTALYWYRQSLGQGLEFLIYFQGNSAPDKSGLPSDRFSAERTGGSVSTLTIQRTQQEDSAVYLCASSLDRPDNARFGSGTQLSVL.

This clonotype was detected ten times or more. This chain uses TRBV6-2 or TRBV6-3 with TRBJ1-1; D is undetermined. The length of the CDR3 is 13 residues. Germline V CDR1 and CDR2: MNHEY, SVGEGT. V dropped 2 bases and J dropped 1 base, with 5 bases sitting between them. CDR3 sequence reads: CASSYLGNTEAFF. The DNA of the CDR3 is TGTGCCAGCAGTTACCTGGGGAACACTGAAGCTTTCTTT.

This clonotype was picked up a small number of times. This chain uses TRBV5-4 with TRBJ1-2, with D unresolved. V gave up 7 bases and J gave up 4 bases, with 23 bases separating them. CDR3 length: 16 amino acids. The V gene's germline CDR1 is SGHNT and CDR2 YYREEE (reference sequence). CDR3 DNA sequence: TGTGCCAGCGAAACATTCGTACCAGGAAAGACCTATGGCTACACCTTC. The encoded protein is CASETFVPGKTYGYTF.

As to this clonotype: Germline is not matched at one junction end, which may reflect a read error. This sequence joins TRBV6-2 or TRBV6-3 and TRBJ2-2, with D possibly matching TRBD2 (6 bases). The CDR3 is 15 amino acids. Germline V gene lookup returns CDR1 MNHEY and CDR2 SVGEGT. In DNA form, the CDR3 reads TGTGCCGGCAGTTACGAAGGGACTTCAACCGGGGAGCTGTTTTTT. This encodes CAGSYEGTSTGELFF.